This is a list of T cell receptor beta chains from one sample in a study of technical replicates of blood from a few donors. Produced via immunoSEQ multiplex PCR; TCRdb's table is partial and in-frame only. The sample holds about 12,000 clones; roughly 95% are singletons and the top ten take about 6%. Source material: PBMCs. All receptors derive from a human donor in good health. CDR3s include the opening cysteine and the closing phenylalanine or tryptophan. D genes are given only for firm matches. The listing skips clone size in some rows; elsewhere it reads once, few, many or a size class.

CDR3 DNA: TGTGCCAGCGGGCGGGCCCTCTCCTACAATGAGCAGTTCTTC
CDR3 protein: CASGRALSYNEQFF
V gene: TRBV6-1
J gene: TRBJ2-1
clone size: .
D gene: .

CDR3 DNA: TGTGCCACCCAACTTTCCGGAGGAGGGGACTACGAGCAGTACTTC
CDR3 protein: CATQLSGGGDYEQYF
V gene: TRBV7-9
J gene: TRBJ2-7
clone size: .
D gene: .

CDR3 DNA: TGTGCCAGCAGCTTCTCAGATACGCAGTATTTT
CDR3 protein: CASSFSDTQYF
V gene: TRBV11-2
J gene: TRBJ2-3
clone size: .
D gene: .

CDR3 DNA: TGTGCCAGCAGTGGGGCGGGAGAGAGCAATGAGCAGTTCTTC
CDR3 protein: CASSGAGESNEQFF
V gene: TRBV6-4
J gene: TRBJ2-1
clone size: .
D gene: TRBD2

CDR3 DNA: TGTGCCAGCAGTTACGACAGGAACACTGAAGCTTTCTTT
CDR3 protein: CASSYDRNTEAFF
V gene: TRBV27
J gene: TRBJ1-1
clone size: .
D gene: .

CDR3 DNA: TGTGCCAGCAGAATAGCGGGGACCTACGAGCAGTACTTC
CDR3 protein: CASRIAGTYEQYF
V gene: TRBV7-9
J gene: TRBJ2-7
clone size: .
D gene: TRBD2

CDR3 DNA: TGTGCCAGCAGCTCCGTCGGCGGGAGGAACTACAATGAGCAGTTCTTC
CDR3 protein: CASSSVGGRNYNEQFF
V gene: TRBV28
J gene: TRBJ2-1
clone size: .
D gene: TRBD2

CDR3 DNA: TGCGCCAGCAGCTTGGGACGGGACAGACTGAACTACGAGCAGTACTTC
CDR3 protein: CASSLGRDRLNYEQYF
V gene: TRBV5-1
J gene: TRBJ2-7
clone size: once
D gene: TRBD1

CDR3 DNA: TGTGCCAGTAGTGCGGGTGTAATCTTTGGCTACACCTTC
CDR3 protein: CASSAGVIFGYTF
V gene: TRBV19
J gene: TRBJ1-2
clone size: .
D gene: .

CDR3 DNA: TGTGCCAGCATCCCTGCTAGCGGAGCTTCCTACGAGCAGTACTTC
CDR3 protein: CASIPASGASYEQYF
V gene: TRBV25-1
J gene: TRBJ2-7
clone size: .
D gene: TRBD2

CDR3 DNA: TGTGCCAGCAGTAGGGACATGGGACCCTACGAGCAGTACTTC
CDR3 protein: CASSRDMGPYEQYF
V gene: TRBV6-1
J gene: TRBJ2-7
clone size: .
D gene: .

CDR3 DNA: TGTGCCAGCTCACCAAGCGGGCGAGAGACCCAGTACTTC
CDR3 protein: CASSPSGRETQYF
V gene: TRBV18
J gene: TRBJ2-5
clone size: .
D gene: .

CDR3 DNA: TGCACCAGCAGCCAAGAGGAGAACAGGTTACCATCGCGAGTACCCAATCAGCCCCAGCATTTT
CDR3 protein: CTSSQEENRLPSRVPNQPQHF
V gene: TRBV1
J gene: TRBJ1-5
clone size: once
D gene: .

CDR3 DNA: TGCGCCGGTCGGCCCGGACAGGGGGGCGATGAGCAGTTCTTC
CDR3 protein: CAGRPGQGGDEQFF
V gene: TRBV5-1
J gene: TRBJ2-1
clone size: .
D gene: TRBD1

CDR3 DNA: TGTGCCAGCAGTGCCTCCGGGACAGGGGGCGAATGGGGTGAAAAACTGTTTTTT
CDR3 protein: CASSASGTGGEWGEKLFF
V gene: TRBV6-1
J gene: TRBJ1-4
clone size: .
D gene: TRBD1

CDR3 DNA: TGTGCCAGCAGCTTAGTGGGTAGCCAGCCCCAGCATTTT
CDR3 protein: CASSLVGSQPQHF
V gene: TRBV7-2
J gene: TRBJ1-5
clone size: .
D gene: .